This T cell receptor beta chain was captured in a study of technical replicates of blood from several donors. Libraries were prepared by immunoSEQ multiplex PCR; TCRdb keeps only in-frame clonotypes and omits some of them. The sample lists roughly 100,000 clones; approximately 95% were seen once. CDR1 and CDR2 from the germline V gene are WNHNN and SYGVQD (reference sequence). There are 15 residues in the CDR3. The ends lost 6 bases at V and 4 bases at J; junction bases unmatched: 4. This chain connects TRBV10-1 to TRBJ2-1; 12 bases are shared with TRBD2. The clonotype originates from a human donor in good health. The sample was T cells isolated from PBMCs. The CDR3 DNA follows: TGCGCCAGCAGCGAAGGGACTAGCGGGTACAATGAGCAGTTCTTC. As protein: CASSEGTSGYNEQFF.